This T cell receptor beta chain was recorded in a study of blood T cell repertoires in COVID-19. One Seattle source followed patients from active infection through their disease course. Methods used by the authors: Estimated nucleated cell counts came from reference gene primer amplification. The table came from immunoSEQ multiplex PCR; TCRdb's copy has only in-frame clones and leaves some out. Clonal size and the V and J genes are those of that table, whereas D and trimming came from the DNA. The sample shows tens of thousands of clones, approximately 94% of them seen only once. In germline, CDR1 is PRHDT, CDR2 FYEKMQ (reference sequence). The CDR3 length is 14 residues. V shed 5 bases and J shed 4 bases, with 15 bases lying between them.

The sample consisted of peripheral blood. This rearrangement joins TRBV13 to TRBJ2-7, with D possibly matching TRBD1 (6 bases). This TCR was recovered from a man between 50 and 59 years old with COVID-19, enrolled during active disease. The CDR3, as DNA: TGTGCCAGCAGCAGGACAGCCCATGGGTACGAGCAGTACTTC. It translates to CASSRTAHGYEQYF.